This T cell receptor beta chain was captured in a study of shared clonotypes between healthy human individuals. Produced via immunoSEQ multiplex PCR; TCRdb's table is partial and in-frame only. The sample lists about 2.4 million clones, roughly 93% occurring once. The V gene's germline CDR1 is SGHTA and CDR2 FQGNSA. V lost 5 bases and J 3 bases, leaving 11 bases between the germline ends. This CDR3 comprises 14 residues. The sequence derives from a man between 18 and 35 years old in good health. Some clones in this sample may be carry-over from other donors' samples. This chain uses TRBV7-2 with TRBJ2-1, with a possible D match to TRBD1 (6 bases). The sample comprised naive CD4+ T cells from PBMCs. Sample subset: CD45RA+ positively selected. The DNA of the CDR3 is TGTGCCAGCAGCCAGGGGTTTAACTACAATGAGCAGTTCTTC. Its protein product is CASSQGFNYNEQFF.